This entry concerns a single TCR beta chain. This clonotype was recorded a few times. Its recognized antigen is unknown. Base quality data are lacking; no much larger clone is found one base away. Sequencing took place on an Illumina NovaSeq 6000. TCRalpha and TCRbeta cDNA libraries were built by 5'RACE with constant-segment primers, adding sample barcodes and unique molecular identifiers. Trizol reagent was used to extract RNA from every sample. Amplification of the libraries took two PCR steps, and the second step added a second sample barcode plus Illumina TruSeq adapters. Sequencing of the libraries was done on an Illumina NovaSeq, producing 2 x 150 bp paired-end reads. Under the source paper's analysis protocol: With migec v1.2.7, reads were demultiplexed and then collapsed into UMI-guided consensus sequences. Using mixcr v2.1.11, the UMI consensuses were aligned to TRA and TRB V and J templates and assembled into clonotypes. Clonotypes were classified as expanded or contracted when called significant by both edgeR and NoisET, with noise models trained on biological replicates. For edgeR calls, the cutoffs were a false discovery rate-adjusted p below 0.01 and a log2 fold-change threshold of 1. PCA with hierarchical clustering of max-normalized trajectories of the 1000 most abundant clonotypes was used as exploratory dynamics analysis. Each responding clone was given a CD4 or CD8 phenotype based on the CD4+ and CD8+ repertoires, which had been sequenced separately. Through fastp at Q25 and MiXCR, TCRdb rebuilt clones from the public reads, retaining in-frame beta chains. Every CDR3 protein is listed once, alongside the most common genes and DNA of its rows. It is TCRdb's table, rather than the study itself, that gives the V and J calls and clone size. In all, the sample holds some 350,000 distinct CDR3 sequences, and 15% to 20% of those were seen once. The ten largest account for about a fifth of the sample.

Ficoll-Paque density gradient centrifugation was used to isolate PBMCs. These data are taken from a study of T-cell memory formation after mild COVID-19 (dated by TCRdb to the early 2020s). Some background on the complete study: Most TCR sequence clusters were specific to one of the two donors. In a couple of donors, T-cell clones that expanded and contracted after mild COVID-19 were tracked by sequencing TCRalpha and TCRbeta repertoires over time. The cohort was made up of two young adult volunteers, one female and one male, who were previously healthy.

Between the V and J ends, shortened by 4 bases and 3 bases respectively, the junction contains 15 bases. The germline V gene (reference sequence) yields SEHNR for CDR1 and FQNEAQ for CDR2. The CDR3 runs 15 amino acids, cysteine and phenylalanine included. Kept here is only the CDR3 DNA, which spans 45 bases and is read in frame from base 1. Overall study results and their limits: Some responding clones were found in pre-infection memory, which suggests that pre-existing cross-reactive memory T cells took part in the SARS-CoV-2 response. The study covered only two mild cases, and larger cohorts including severe cases with pre-infection samples were considered necessary. Clones contracting from day 15 to 85 had balanced CD4/CD8 phenotypes, while a second wave expanding from day 15 to 37 was biased towards CD4+. Contracting CD4+ clones appeared mostly in the CM and EM memory subsets, whereas CD8+ clones were enriched in EMRA. The second-wave clones that peaked on day 37 were not confirmed to be SARS-CoV-2 specific.

The TCR comes from a man in his late teens or twenties who had mild COVID-19 (a few samples of this study predate the infection). The sample titles of this study are shuffled in the database, so cell type and time point are left out; the donor was told from shared clones. The rearranged chain carries TRBV7-9 and TRBJ1-1; perhaps TRBD1 is the D gene, with 5 bases matching. The sequenced sample consisted of PBMCs or a T cell subset sorted from them (not recorded which). The CDR3 reads as follows: CASSSREGLYTEAFF. In nucleotides, the sequence is TGTGCCAGCAGCTCCCGCGAGGGGCTGTACACTGAAGCTTTCTTT.